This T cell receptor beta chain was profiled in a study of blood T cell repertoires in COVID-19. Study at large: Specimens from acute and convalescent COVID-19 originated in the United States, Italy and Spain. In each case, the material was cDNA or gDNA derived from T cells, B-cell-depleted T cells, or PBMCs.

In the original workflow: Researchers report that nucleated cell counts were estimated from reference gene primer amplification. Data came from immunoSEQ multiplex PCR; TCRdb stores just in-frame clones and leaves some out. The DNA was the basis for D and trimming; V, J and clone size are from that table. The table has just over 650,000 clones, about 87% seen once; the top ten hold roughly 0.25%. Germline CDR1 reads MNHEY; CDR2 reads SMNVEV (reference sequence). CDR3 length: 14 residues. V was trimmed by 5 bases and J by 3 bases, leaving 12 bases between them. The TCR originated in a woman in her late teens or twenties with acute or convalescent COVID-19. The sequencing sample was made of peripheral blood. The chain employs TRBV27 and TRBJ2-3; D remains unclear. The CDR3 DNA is TGTGCCAGCAGTCTGACATACGAGACAGATACGCAGTATTTT. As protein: CASSLTYETDTQYF.